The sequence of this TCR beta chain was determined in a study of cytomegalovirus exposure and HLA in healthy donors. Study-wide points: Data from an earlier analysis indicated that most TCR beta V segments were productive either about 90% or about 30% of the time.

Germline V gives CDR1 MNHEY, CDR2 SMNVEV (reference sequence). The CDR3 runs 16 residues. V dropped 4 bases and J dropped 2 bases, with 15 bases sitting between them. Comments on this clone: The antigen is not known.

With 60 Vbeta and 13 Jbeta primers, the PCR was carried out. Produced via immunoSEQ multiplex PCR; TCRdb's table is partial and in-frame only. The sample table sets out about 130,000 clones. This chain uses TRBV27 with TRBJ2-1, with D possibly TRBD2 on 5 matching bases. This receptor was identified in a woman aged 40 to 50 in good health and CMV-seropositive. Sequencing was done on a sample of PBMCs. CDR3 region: CASSYPGSRAYNEQFF. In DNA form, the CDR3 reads TGTGCCAGCAGTTACCCGGGGAGTAGGGCCTACAATGAGCAGTTCTTC.